One and the same sample provided the 19 T cell receptor beta chains below, sequenced in a study of early T cells in non-severe SARS-CoV-2 infection. MiXCR, run by TCRdb on the 5' RACE reads, gives a single entry per CDR3 protein. The sample holds more than 20,000 distinct CDR3 sequences, approximately 4.4% seen once. The specimen sequenced was whole blood. The source is an adult who was a healthcare worker with PCR-confirmed SARS-CoV-2 infection or an uninfected control (not recorded which).

This clonotype has just a few counts. V gene TRBV9 combines with J gene TRBJ1-1; possibly TRBD1 for D (5 bases). The V and J ends lost 1 base and 0 bases respectively, with 13 bases between them. The CDR3 runs 16 residues. The V gene's germline CDR1 is SGDLS and CDR2 YYNGEE. The CDR3: CASSVPPAGVNTEAFF. For the CDR3, the DNA is TGTGCCAGCAGCGTACCCCCCGCGGGGGTGAACACTGAAGCTTTCTTT.

The table lists this clonotype with many counts. The rearrangement uses TRBV25-1 and TRBJ1-1; weak D call: TRBD1 (5 bases). The germline V and J ends were trimmed by 2 bases and 11 bases, with 12 bases remaining between them. This CDR3 is 12 amino acids long. The germline V gene encodes CDR1 MGHDK and CDR2 SYGVNS. The CDR3 nucleotides read TGTGCCAGCAGTGAACATCAGGGTCGGGCTTTCTTT. Translation gives CASSEHQGRAFF.

This clonotype was counted between two and nine times. This chain links TRBV5-6 with TRBJ2-7; 11 bases align to TRBD2. The junction had 4 bases not matched to a gene; V was cut back by 6 bases and J by 2 bases. CDR3 length: 14 residues. Germline V gene lookup returns CDR1 SGHDT and CDR2 YYEEEE. The CDR3 loop is CASTPLAGAYEQYF. The DNA of the CDR3 is TGTGCCAGCACCCCACTAGCGGGGGCCTACGAGCAGTACTTC.

The rearrangement uses TRBV3-1 and TRBJ2-7; perhaps TRBD1 as D (5 bases). V dropped 2 bases and J dropped 2 bases, with 13 bases sitting between them. The CDR3 runs 15 residues. Germline values: CDR1 LGHDT, CDR2 YNNKEL (reference sequence). The CDR3 protein is CASSQWGRYPYEQYF. The CDR3 bases are TGTGCCAGCAGCCAATGGGGCCGATATCCCTACGAGCAGTACTTC.

The genes are TRBV7-6 and TRBJ2-7; a possible D gene is TRBD2 (7 bases). The CDR3 length is 15 residues. The V gene's germline CDR1 is SGHVS and CDR2 FNYEAQ. Trimming took off 4 bases at V and 2 bases at J, with 15 bases between the two ends. The CDR3: CASSSPGAGAYEQYF. DNA for the CDR3: TGTGCCAGCAGCTCTCCGGGGGCGGGGGCCTACGAGCAGTACTTC.

The CDR3 bases are TGCAGTGCTAGAGATGGGGGGCAGGGCACCGGGGAGCTGTTTTTT. Translating gives CSARDGGQGTGELFF. The chain links TRBV20-1 to TRBJ2-2; tentatively, D is TRBD1 or TRBD2 (6 bases each). The CDR3 contains 15 residues. V was cut by 0 bases and J by 4 bases, with 12 bases left in between. Germline CDR1 and CDR2: DFQATT and SNEGSKA (reference sequence).

At least ten counts were recorded for this clonotype. The V and J genes are TRBV3-1 and TRBJ2-2; 10 positions match TRBD2. This CDR3 region has 16 residues. CDR1 is LGHDT and CDR2 is YNNKEL in the germline V gene (reference sequence). With V trimmed by 6 bases and J by 4 bases, 8 bases remained unmatched. CDR3 nucleotides: TGTGCCAGCAGACCGGGGCCTAGCGGGGGCACCGGGGAGCTGTTTTTT. Its protein is CASRPGPSGGTGELFF.

The chain carries TRBV29-1 and TRBJ2-7; a weak D match, TRBD1 (6 bases). Germline V gene data show CDR1 as SQVTM and CDR2 as ANQGSEA. V was pared by 7 bases and J by 6 bases, with 25 bases between. This CDR3 spans 15 amino acids. The DNA for the CDR3 is TGCAGCGCTAAGGGACCCATCTGGGACACCTGCGAGCAGTACTTC. Protein: CSAKGPIWDTCEQYF.

This clonotype came up many times. This chain links TRBV7-2 with TRBJ2-7; possibly TRBD2 for D (6 bases). The CDR3 is 12 residues long. Germline V gene lookup returns CDR1 SGHTA and CDR2 FQGNSA. Between the trimmed V and J ends, which lost 0 bases and 6 bases, there was a span of 6 bases. CDR3 coding DNA: TGTGCCAGCAGCTTAGCGGAGGGCGAGCAGTACTTC. This codes for CASSLAEGEQYF.

This clonotype was seen at least ten times. J is TRBJ1-2 and V is TRBV19, with D possibly being TRBD1 (5 bases). The CDR3 runs 13 residues. Trimming stripped 4 bases from V and 6 bases from J, with 12 bases between. Germline values: CDR1 LNHDA, CDR2 SQIVND (reference sequence). The CDR3 protein is CASSTYRRDGYTF. In nucleotides, the CDR3 is TGTGCCAGTAGTACCTACAGGAGGGATGGCTACACCTTC.

The chain joins TRBV2 to TRBJ2-1; D is undetermined. Germline V gives CDR1 SNHLY, CDR2 FYNNEI. CDR3 length equals 13 residues. Trimming stripped 7 bases from V and 5 bases from J, with 12 bases between. The CDR3 DNA follows: TGTGCCAGCAAGGTCGGAAGGGACAATGAGCAGTTCTTC. Amino acid sequence: CASKVGRDNEQFF.

This clonotype was seen ten or more times. The rearrangement uses TRBV7-9 and TRBJ2-2; 9 bases fit TRBD1. The CDR3 contains 19 residues. V lost 0 bases, J lost 4 bases, and 12 bases stayed unmatched. Germline CDR1 is SEHNR and CDR2 is FQNEAQ (reference sequence). The CDR3 bases are TGTGCCAGCAGCTTAGCCCGAAGGACAGGGGCAGGCGGCACCGGGGAGCTGTTTTTT. Encoded protein: CASSLARRTGAGGTGELFF.

In this sample, this clonotype is medium-sized. The chain combines TRBV7-3 with TRBJ2-1; 8 bases align to TRBD1. Losses at the gene ends were 8 bases for V and 8 bases for J; bases not matched to a gene: 11. In germline, CDR1 is SGHTA, CDR2 FQGTGA. CDR3 length: 14 amino acids. CDR3 nucleotide sequence: TGTGCCAGCTCGCGGTGGCAGGGGGCCGATGAGCAGTTCTTC. Translated: CASSRWQGADEQFF. The full variable domain, completed using reference TRBV7-3 and TRBJ2-1, is GAGVSQTPSNKVTEKGKYVELRCDPISGHTALYWYRQSLGQGPEFLIYFQGTGAADDSGLPNDRFFAVRPEGSVSTLKIQRTERGDSAVYLCASSRWQGADEQFFGPGTRLTVL.

A few counts support this clonotype. The CDR3: CASSKTGGGRETQYF. The CDR3 DNA reads as TGTGCCAGTAGTAAGACAGGGGGCGGTCGAGAGACCCAGTACTTC. The chain has TRBV19 and TRBJ2-5; TRBD1 matches 10 bases. This CDR3 has 15 residues. Germline trimming cut 4 bases from V and 4 bases from J; bases unmatched to any gene: 6. Germline V CDR1 and CDR2: LNHDA, SQIVND (reference sequence). Filled out from reference TRBV19 and TRBJ2-5, the complete variable domain reads DGGITQSPKYLFRKEGQNVTLSCEQNLNHDAMYWYRQDPGQGLRLIYYSQIVNDFQKGDIAEGYSVSREKKESFPLTVTSAQKNPTAFYLCASSKTGGGRETQYFGPGTRLLVL.

The chain couples TRBV5-6 to TRBJ1-2; 7 bases line up with TRBD1. Germline V gives CDR1 SGHDT, CDR2 YYEEEE. The trim removed 5 bases at V and 4 bases at J, leaving 17 bases unmatched. This CDR3 region has 17 residues. CDR3 amino acids: CASRRTGVTDVGYGYTF. DNA for the CDR3: TGTGCCAGCAGGCGTACAGGGGTGACGGATGTCGGCTATGGCTACACCTTC.

There are many counts of this clonotype. This chain connects TRBV7-9 to TRBJ1-1; no clear D gene. Trimming stripped 5 bases from V and 1 base from J, with 8 bases between. Germline V gene data show CDR1 as SEHNR and CDR2 as FQNEAQ (reference sequence). The CDR3 loop spans 13 amino acids. CDR3 loop: CASSPSENTEAFF. Written as DNA, the CDR3 is TGTGCCAGCAGCCCTAGTGAGAACACTGAAGCTTTCTTT.

This clonotype appeared many times. The chain uses TRBV5-6 and TRBJ2-7; D is uncertain. The CDR3 has 14 amino acids. Germline V gene lookup returns CDR1 SGHDT and CDR2 YYEEEE. Trimming pared 4 bases from V and 2 bases from J, leaving 13 bases between. The CDR3 loop reads CASSGSTSAYEQYF. The CDR3 DNA reads as TGTGCCAGCAGCGGATCTACCTCAGCCTACGAGCAGTACTTC.

The chain carries TRBV6-2 or TRBV6-3 and TRBJ1-5; 7 nucleotides match TRBD1. This CDR3 region has 15 residues. V was pared by 2 bases and J by 3 bases, with 4 bases of the junction left unmatched. CDR1 MNHEY and CDR2 SVGEGT come from the germline V gene. The CDR3 protein is CASSYQTGINQPQHF. The DNA of the CDR3 is TGTGCCAGCAGTTACCAGACAGGGATCAATCAGCCCCAGCATTTT.

In this sample, this clonotype turned up many times. The gene calls are TRBV18 and TRBJ2-3; TRBD2 matches 10 bases. Trimming cost V 3 bases and J 1 base; bases outside gene matches: 7. This CDR3 contains 17 residues. Per the germline V gene, CDR1 is KGHSH and CDR2 is LQKENI. CDR3 nucleotide sequence: TGTGCCAGCTCACCTCTAGCGGGGGACCTAGGCACAGATACGCAGTATTTT. Protein product: CASSPLAGDLGTDTQYF. Supplemented by reference TRBV18 and TRBJ2-3, the full variable domain reads NAGVMQNPRHLVRRRGQEARLRCSPMKGHSHVYWYRQLPEEGLKFMVYLQKENIIDESGMPKERFSAEFPKEGPSILRIQQVVRGDSAAYFCASSPLAGDLGTDTQYFGPGTRLTVL.